The rows below give T cell receptor beta chains drawn from one sample of a study of blood T cell repertoires in COVID-19. The repertoire was sequenced with immunoSEQ multiplex PCR; TCRdb's copy has only in-frame clones and lacks some. The sample consists of 150,000 to 200,000 clones, around 81% of them appearing once. The sample consisted of peripheral blood. These receptors were taken from a woman aged 80 or over with COVID-19, enrolled during active disease. The conserved cysteine and the conserved F or W are not part of the CDR3 here. The D gene is left open where the match is weak. The size of a clone is reported for some rows only, either as once, few or many, or as a class for expanded clones.

V gene	clone size	D gene	J gene	CDR3 protein
TRBV5-6	-	TRBD1	TRBJ2-7	ASSLVGTGGGEQY
TRBV28	-	TRBD2	TRBJ2-1	AGARPGLLRHEQF
TRBV3-1/TRBV3-2	few	TRBD1	TRBJ1-6	ASSQPRGQSSYNSPLH
TRBV29-1	-	TRBD1	TRBJ1-2	SVTGTGEYGYT
TRBV9	once	TRBD2	TRBJ2-1	ASSVAGLAASGYNEQF
TRBV5-6	-	-	TRBJ2-1	ASSRVPHEQF
TRBV9	-	TRBD2	TRBJ2-3	ASSPGLAGAVDTQY
TRBV28	-	TRBD1	TRBJ1-6	ASLAGGRGAPLH
TRBV7-6	-	TRBD1	TRBJ2-5	ASSLGTGGETQY
TRBV18	-	TRBD2	TRBJ2-7	ASSPPPSGAYEQY
TRBV18	-	TRBD1	TRBJ2-7	ASSLWIPGQGQKTYEQY
TRBV5-1	-	-	TRBJ1-3	ASSPGEIGNTIY
TRBV6-6	-	-	TRBJ1-4	ASRVRATNEKLF
TRBV18	-	TRBD1	TRBJ2-1	ASSPPSTGGYNEQF
TRBV28	-	-	TRBJ2-7	ASSLWAGISYEQY
TRBV19	-	TRBD2	TRBJ2-4	ASSIPLADIAKNIQY
TRBV20-1	-	-	TRBJ2-3	SASLDSAADTQY
TRBV5-1	-	-	TRBJ2-2	ASSFSGSDTGELF
TRBV6-6	-	-	TRBJ1-1	ASSYSGSLNTEAF
TRBV6-6	once	TRBD1	TRBJ2-3	ASRLGGRTDTQY
TRBV7-2	-	TRBD2	TRBJ2-1	ASRRLAVYNEQF
TRBV19	-	TRBD1	TRBJ2-5	ASSPGTVQETQY
TRBV28	few	-	TRBJ1-1	ATNSFEPGSVAF
TRBV6-1	-	TRBD2	TRBJ2-7	ASSEARLAGGSTYEQY
TRBV5-4	-	-	TRBJ1-1	ASSFIKTGRQTEAF
TRBV27	-	-	TRBJ1-2	ASSPNLQGLYGYT